This T cell receptor (beta chain) is drawn from a study of CD8 T cells in ankylosing spondylitis (dated by TCRdb to about 2017). With respect to the entire study: To find TCR variants linked to disease, the study profiled T cell receptor beta repertoires in ankylosing spondylitis patients and healthy donors. The full study cohort was made up of under 30 ankylosing spondylitis patients and roughly 100 healthy donors. Peripheral blood samples were taken, and synovial fluid was additionally collected from ankylosing spondylitis patients. General study outcomes and caveats: Some of the motif variants had been reported before in the synovial fluid and blood of reactive arthritis patients, a finding that suggests common disease-initiation mechanisms. Blood from ankylosing spondylitis patients appeared to be characterized by a TCR beta motif made up of under ten highly homologous amino acid variants. A CD8+ phenotype was shown by the disease-linked clones, which were found at relatively low frequencies in peripheral blood. According to the report, matched synovial fluid samples from ankylosing spondylitis patients were significantly enriched for the disease-linked clones.

The sample holds many counts of this clonotype. Its antigen remains undetermined. No much larger clone exists at a distance of one base, and base qualities are not known. The instrument given in TCRdb is Illumina HiSeq 2500. Quantitative 5'-RACE with molecular barcodes was the method used to prepare the TCR beta libraries. In the authors' own workflow: To identify disease-linked TCR variants, a new computational method was used, one built on a probabilistic model of VDJ rearrangement. TCRdb passed the public sequencing reads through fastp at Q25 and MiXCR, retaining productive beta sequences. Rows are unified per CDR3 protein, each entry keeping the most common DNA and genes. The V and J calls follow TCRdb's processing rather than the paper's. For this sample there are about 140,000 distinct CDR3 sequences; roughly 8% appear just once. The ten largest clones take up about 7.3% of the sample. For each ankylosing spondylitis patient, the synovial fluid sample was matched to a blood sample from that same patient.

The germline V gene (reference sequence) gives CDR1 as WNHNN and CDR2 as SYGVQD. Taken from cysteine to phenylalanine, the CDR3 has 15 residues. Just CDR3 DNA is preserved here, 45 bases in frame from base 1. V is clipped by 0 bases and J by 2 bases, and the sequence between their germline boundaries is 10 bases long. The sample was synovial fluid, either unsorted or a sorted T cell fraction (not recorded which). This sequence was found in a male donor with ankylosing spondylitis. In this chain, TRBV10-1 is recombined with TRBJ1-2, with a weak D call of TRBD1 (5 bases match). The DNA sequence reads TGCGCCAGCAGTGAGTCATCGGGGGAAAACTATGGCTACACCTTC. This translates into CASSESSGENYGYTF.